One and the same sample provided the 21 T cell receptor beta chains below, sequenced in a study of human T cells and chemical hapten exposure. TCRdb re-analysed the RACE reads in MiXCR, keeping a single row per CDR3 protein. The sample contains about 380,000 distinct CDR3 sequences, more than 5% of which appear only once. The sample's time point: patch test 2, 6 weeks after DPC sensitization. Treatment indicated: therapeutic diphenylcyclopropenone sensitization with weekly scalp DPC. Material: whole blood, obtained in connection with sensitization to the hapten diphenylcyclopropenone (DPC). The receptors here all came from a woman in her late teens or twenties with alopecia areata. Some clones in this sample may be carry-over from other donors' samples.

This clonotype showed up just a few times. V and J are TRBV7-3 and TRBJ2-5; 8 nucleotides agree with TRBD2. Trimming took 5 bases from V and 4 from J; bases not matched to a gene: 9. The germline V gene has CDR1 SGHTA and CDR2 FQGTGA. This CDR3 has 15 residues. CDR3 residues: CASSATGTRRETQYF. The CDR3 DNA reads as TGTGCCAGCAGCGCAACCGGGACTAGGCGAGAGACCCAGTACTTC.

This clonotype was observed many times. The gene calls are TRBV2 and TRBJ1-6, with a tentative D call TRBD1 (6 bases). Trimming removed 0 bases from V and 5 bases from J, with 11 bases in between. This CDR3 region has 16 residues. Germline CDR1 is SNHLY and CDR2 is FYNNEI. The CDR3: CASSEARAGDNSPLHF. CDR3 nucleotide sequence: TGTGCCAGCAGTGAAGCGCGGGCAGGGGATAATTCACCCCTCCACTTT. Based on the CDR3 plus reference TRBV2 and TRBJ1-6, the full variable domain is EPEVTQTPSHQVTQMGQEVILRCVPISNHLYFYWYRQILGQKVEFLVSFYNNEISEKSEIFDDQFSVERPDGSNFTLKIRSTKLEDSAMYFCASSEARAGDNSPLHFGNGTRLTVT.

This clonotype was seen many times. The V gene is TRBV9, the J gene TRBJ2-3; D may be TRBD1 (5 bases). The CDR3 is 17 amino acids. CDR1 is SGDLS and CDR2 is YYNGEE in the germline V gene. The V end was cut by 0 bases, the J end by 2 bases, with 16 bases between. The CDR3 DNA is TGTGCCAGCAGCGTAGGAATAGCAGGGATTCCCACAGATACGCAGTATTTT. Its translation: CASSVGIAGIPTDTQYF.

This clonotype was seen more than once but under ten times. The gene calls are TRBV20-1 and TRBJ2-5; TRBD2 matches at 8 bases. The CDR3 is 14 amino acids. V was clipped by 3 bases and J by 4 bases; unmatched bases: 7. Germline V gene lookup returns CDR1 DFQATT and CDR2 SNEGSKA (reference sequence). CDR3 bases: TGCAGTGCTAGTAGTCGGGGGGGCACAGAGACCCAGTACTTC. It translates to CSASSRGGTETQYF.

The sample holds many counts of this clonotype. The rearrangement uses TRBV7-3 and TRBJ1-5; D is unclear. The CDR3 covers 13 residues. The V end lost 4 bases, the J end lost 4 bases, and 8 bases lay between the germline ends. The V gene's germline CDR1 is SGHTA and CDR2 FQGTGA. The CDR3 protein is CASSYSVNQPQHF. Here the CDR3 DNA reads TGTGCCAGCAGCTACAGTGTAAATCAGCCCCAGCATTTT. Full variable domain (rest looked up from reference TRBV7-3 and TRBJ1-5): GAGVSQTPSNKVTEKGKYVELRCDPISGHTALYWYRQSLGQGPEFLIYFQGTGAADDSGLPNDRFFAVRPEGSVSTLKIQRTERGDSAVYLCASSYSVNQPQHFGDGTRLSIL.

The CDR3 loop reads CASSPLLEPTNGELFF. CDR3 sequence (DNA): TGTGCCAGCAGCCCTCTACTAGAACCCACCAACGGGGAGCTGTTTTTT. The chain employs TRBV6-6 and TRBJ2-2; perhaps TRBD2 as D (5 bases). V lost 6 bases and J lost 7, with 21 bases in between. The CDR3 is made up of 16 amino acids. The germline gives CDR1 MNHNY, CDR2 SVGAGI (reference sequence).

This chain uses TRBV7-3 with TRBJ2-2; the match to TRBD1 covers 9 bases. V lost 1 base to trimming and J lost 4 bases; unmatched junction nucleotides: 4. The CDR3 totals 16 residues. The V gene's germline CDR1 is SGHTA and CDR2 FQGTGA. CDR3 DNA sequence: TGTGCCAGCAGCTTAATGGGACAGGGCGCCACCGGGGAGCTGTTTTTT. Its translation: CASSLMGQGATGELFF.

This clonotype was seen many times. This rearrangement joins TRBV11-1 to TRBJ2-1; a possible D gene is TRBD2 (5 bases). CDR3 length: 13 amino acids. Germline lookup yields CDR1 SGHAT and CDR2 FQDESV (reference sequence). V was trimmed by 5 bases and J by 9 bases, leaving 14 bases between them. The chain's CDR3 is CASSPEWAGEQFF. The CDR3 bases are TGTGCCAGCAGCCCCGAATGGGCGGGTGAGCAGTTCTTC.

This clonotype was counted only a few times. This chain uses TRBV29-1 with TRBJ2-7; the D is unclear. The V gene's germline CDR1 is SQVTM and CDR2 ANQGSEA. This CDR3 spans 16 amino acids. V gave up 2 bases and J gave up 3 bases, with 20 bases separating them. The CDR3 spells CSVEIKARFGIYEQYF. The CDR3 region has the DNA TGCAGCGTTGAAATTAAAGCACGGTTTGGGATCTACGAGCAGTACTTC.

V and J are TRBV6-2 or TRBV6-3 and TRBJ1-4; tentatively, D is TRBD1 (5 bases). Germline assignment: CDR1 MNHEY and CDR2 SVGEGT. V gave up 4 bases and J gave up 6 bases, with 18 bases separating them. There are 16 residues in the CDR3. The DNA of the CDR3 is TGTGCCAGCAGTTCCATACACAGGAGGGGTTATGAAAAACTGTTTTTT. Its protein product is CASSSIHRRGYEKLFF.

The sample holds one count of this clonotype. The chain couples TRBV10-3 to TRBJ2-3, with D unclear. Germline V gene lookup returns CDR1 ENHRY and CDR2 SYGVKD. V was pared by 0 bases and J by 0 bases, with 4 bases between. The CDR3 is 14 amino acids. DNA of the CDR3: TGTGCCATCAGTGAGTCTCATAGCACAGATACGCAGTATTTT. Translated: CAISESHSTDTQYF.

This clonotype was seen repeatedly, ten times or more. The chain couples TRBV7-9 to TRBJ1-1; TRBD1 is a possible D gene (6 bases). Deletions cut 7 bases from V and 0 bases from J, with 12 bases between. Germline V CDR1 and CDR2: SEHNR, FQNEAQ (reference sequence). The CDR3 extends over 14 amino acids. CDR3 sequence: CASTEDSVNTEAFF. The CDR3 DNA is TGTGCCAGCACCGAGGACAGTGTGAACACTGAAGCTTTCTTT.

J is TRBJ2-1 and V is TRBV11-3; 10 bases are a match to TRBD1. CDR1 and CDR2 (germline): SGHNT, YENEEA. The CDR3 spans 16 residues. V trimming: 1 base; J trimming: 8 bases; junction bases outside the gene matches: 8. CDR3 nucleotides: TGTGCCAGCAGCTTAGGAGGGACAGGGGTAGGAGATGAGCAGTTCTTC. Protein product: CASSLGGTGVGDEQFF.

This clonotype showed up many times. J is TRBJ2-7 and V is TRBV5-1; 10 bases match TRBD1. Trimming took 4 bases from V and 6 from J; bases not matched to a gene: 7. Germline V gives CDR1 SGHRS, CDR2 YFSETQ. The CDR3 contains 14 residues. This CDR3 is CASSPGQGSGEQYF. The CDR3 DNA reads as TGCGCCAGCAGCCCGGGACAGGGGAGCGGCGAGCAGTACTTC.

There are a few counts of this clonotype. The gene calls are TRBV6-2 or TRBV6-3 and TRBJ1-1; 10 bases are a match to TRBD1. The CDR3 spans 16 residues. The V gene end was trimmed by 7 bases and the J gene end by 2 bases; junction bases not matched to a gene: 10. Germline V gene data show CDR1 as MNHEY and CDR2 as SVGEGT. In DNA form, the CDR3 reads TGTGCCAGCATTACGGGACAGGGGATCTCTAACACTGAAGCTTTCTTT. Amino acids: CASITGQGISNTEAFF.

This chain's CDR3 is CASSSTMFLNTEAFF. Written as DNA, the CDR3 is TGCGCCAGCAGCTCAACAATGTTCTTGAACACTGAAGCTTTCTTT. V gene TRBV5-1 combines with J gene TRBJ1-1; D remains ambiguous. CDR1 and CDR2 (germline): SGHRS, YFSETQ. Deletions cut 3 bases from V and 0 bases from J, with 12 bases between. This CDR3 has 15 amino acids.

This clonotype was detected only a few times. J is TRBJ1-6 and V is TRBV3-1; tentatively, D is TRBD1 (5 bases). CDR3 length: 14 residues. CDR1 is LGHDT and CDR2 is YNNKEL in the germline V gene (reference sequence). The V end lost 4 bases, the J end lost 9 bases, and 13 bases lay between the germline ends. CDR3 sequence: CASSPAGSSSPLHF. In nucleotides, the CDR3 is TGTGCCAGCAGCCCGGCAGGGAGCAGTTCACCCCTCCACTTT.

The chain employs TRBV6-5 and TRBJ1-1; D may be TRBD1 (5 bases). CDR1 MNHEY and CDR2 SVGAGI come from the germline V gene. With 9 bases removed from V and 5 bases from J, the gap between germline ends came to 22 bases. The CDR3 is 15 residues long. In nucleotides, the CDR3 is TGTGCCAGTACTTCAGGGATGGCCAGGGCTACTGAAGCTTTCTTT. Residues: CASTSGMARATEAFF.

In its sample, this clonotype was seen a few times. V gene TRBV2 combines with J gene TRBJ2-2, with TRBD2 matching 8 bases. The CDR3 loop spans 15 amino acids. V was pared by 6 bases and J by 1 base, with 4 bases of the junction left unmatched. Germline loops: CDR1 SNHLY, CDR2 FYNNEI. DNA of the CDR3: TGTGCCAGCAGAGGCGGGGGGCTGAACACCGGGGAGCTGTTTTTT. It is translated as CASRGGGLNTGELFF.

This clonotype was counted only a few times. The chain joins TRBV7-9 to TRBJ1-4; 7 positions agree with TRBD1. Looked up from germline, CDR1 is SEHNR and CDR2 is FQNEAQ (reference sequence). V was pared by 5 bases and J by 5 bases, with 5 bases of the junction left unmatched. This CDR3 region has 14 residues. The DNA for the CDR3 is TGTGCCAGCAGCCACAGGGGTACCAATGAAAAACTGTTTTTT. Protein product: CASSHRGTNEKLFF.

This clonotype has at least ten counts. The chain recombines TRBV29-1 with TRBJ1-1; D not certain. Trimming removed 4 bases at V and 2 bases at J, with 5 bases between. CDR3 length: 11 residues. Germline CDR1 SQVTM, CDR2 ANQGSEA. The CDR3 nucleotides are TGCAGCGTTGTAGAAAACACTGAAGCTTTCTTT. This gives the protein CSVVENTEAFF.